This T cell receptor (beta chain) is from a study of PD-1 blockade in mismatch repair-deficient tumors. Study-level information: All were previously treated, progressing patients with some twelve mismatch repair-deficient cancer types.

General study results and limits: After pembrolizumab, tumor-resident clones rose rapidly, then generally contracted before radiologic responses.

This clone was counted once. The antigen remains undetermined. All patients were mismatch repair deficient, assessed by either PCR or immunohistochemistry. TCR sequencing covered a few patients who responded to pembrolizumab. There are 17 residues in the CDR3. V lost 0 bases to trimming and J lost 5 bases, with 16 bases between them. Germline CDR1 reads MGHRA; CDR2 reads YSYEKL. Generated by immunoSEQ multiplex PCR, the TCRdb table keeps only in-frame clones and is missing some. The sample contains some 97,000 clones, 82% of which appear only once. The sequence derives from an adult with mismatch repair-deficient cancer. This material consisted of peripheral blood, taken 36 weeks after starting pembrolizumab. The genes are TRBV4-1 and TRBJ2-2; D unclear. CDR3 amino acids: CASSQDFQLGYTGELFF. The CDR3 coding sequence is TGCGCCAGCAGCCAAGACTTCCAGCTAGGATATACCGGGGAGCTGTTTTTT.